This T cell receptor beta chain was identified during a study of T cell responses to AZD1222 COVID-19 vaccine. Overall study: Pooled together were second doses at about 4 or about 12 weeks.

Produced via immunoSEQ multiplex PCR; TCRdb's table is partial and in-frame only. This table holds under 200,000 clones, approximately 90% found once. Study-wide points: No repertoire was sampled before or during the peak T cell response, only after it. When two AZD1222 doses had been given, Spike-specific TCR breadth and depth rose.

To note about this clone: The antigen is unknown. Different DNA sequences within this sample yield the same CDR3.

The CDR3 spans 14 residues. Germline CDR1 is ENHRY and CDR2 is SYGVKD. J lost 6 bases, V lost 3 bases, and 4 bases had no gene match. This TCR was recovered from an adult in good health. This chain connects TRBV10-3 to TRBJ1-5; TRBD1 matches 8 bases. Sequenced here: peripheral blood, sampled on day 0 of AZD1222 vaccination. This CDR3 reads CAISEQGEGQPQHF. The CDR3 coding sequence is TGTGCCATCAGTGAACAGGGGGAGGGTCAGCCCCAGCATTTT.